The clone carrying this T cell receptor beta chain showed up just a few times. The target antigen is unknown. This specimen comes from a study of long-term antiretroviral therapy in people with HIV. General study findings and limits: Documentation of ART adherence, viral resistance or therapy changes was absent.

Trimming removed 4 bases from V and 2 bases from J, with 18 bases in between. Germline values: CDR1 MNHEY, CDR2 SMNVEV (reference sequence). The CDR3 extends over 17 amino acids. Researchers report immunoSEQ v3.0 was run at survey level. Profiling relied on immunoSEQ multiplex PCR, and the TCRdb table lists in-frame clones only, not all of them. Of more than 20,000 clones listed, around 87% are singletons. Here the sequenced sample was unsorted PBMCs, taken approximately 2.6 years after starting antiretroviral therapy. The chain recombines TRBV27 with TRBJ1-5; D uncertain. The receptor was derived from a man aged 35 to 55 with HIV. CDR3 bases: TGTGCCAGCAGTTCCCGTGGGCAGCCTCTTGGCAATCAGCCCCAGCATTTT. This gives the protein CASSSRGQPLGNQPQHF.